This T cell receptor (beta chain) was recorded in a study of T cell changes during pregnancy in multiple sclerosis. Per germline, CDR1 MRHNA and CDR2 SNTAGT. The CDR3 is 16 residues long. V shed 3 bases, J shed 3 bases, and the junction held 8 bases outside the gene matches. The method was immunoSEQ multiplex PCR; TCRdb's version includes in-frame clones alone and lacks a portion of them. The sample lists about 59,000 clones; about nine tenths were seen once. V and J are TRBV6-4 and TRBJ2-1; the match to TRBD2 covers 7 bases. This clonotype originated in a female donor with multiple sclerosis, enrolled in a pregnancy study. Sequences were derived from peripheral blood, sampled in the first trimester of pregnancy. The CDR3 spells CASSEGPSGLYNEQFF. The CDR3 coding sequence is TGTGCCAGCAGTGAAGGGCCTAGCGGCCTCTACAATGAGCAGTTCTTC.